This T cell receptor (beta chain) stems from a study of blood T cell repertoires in COVID-19. Here immunoSEQ multiplex PCR was the method, and the copy in TCRdb shows in-frame clones only, minus some. The table includes about 70,000 clones, around 91% detected once. The receptor was isolated from a human donor in a cohort sampled during active COVID-19. Sequenced: peripheral blood.

The CDR3 nucleotides are TGTGCCAGCAGCCCACAGGGTTGGGAGCCCTACGAGCAGTACTTC. It yields the protein CASSPQGWEPYEQYF. V and J are TRBV11-2 and TRBJ2-7; D possibly corresponds to TRBD1 (6 bases). The germline V gene has CDR1 SGHAT and CDR2 FQNNGV. The CDR3 contains 15 residues. V gave up 5 bases and J gave up 2 bases, with 16 bases separating them.